Each of the 27 T cell receptor beta chains below was sequenced from the same sample in a study of blood T cell repertoires in COVID-19 (dated by TCRdb to 2019 to 2021). Library method: the immunoSEQ multiplex PCR assay. Drawn from immuneACCESS, this table holds only the in-frame rearrangements with V and J called that TCRdb kept. Clones are partly lost; checked studies trace under half to an unresolved V gene and leave the rest unexplained. The sample table contains 180,000 or so clones; only one count was recorded for roughly 87% of them. Around 1.2% of the sample lies in the top ten. Sequencing was performed on PBMCs or T cells enriched from blood (not recorded which). These receptors originate from a human donor with acute COVID-19. The donor label of this sample is uncertain.

This sequence joins TRBV28 and TRBJ2-5, with D unresolved. The length of the CDR3 is 13 residues. V was pared by 2 bases and J by 0 bases, with 4 bases between. The germline CDR1 and CDR2 sequences are MDHEN and SYDVKM. The CDR3 DNA is TGTGCCAGCAGTTTACAGTACCAAGAGACCCAGTACTTC. Amino acid sequence: CASSLQYQETQYF.

V usage is TRBV18 and J usage is TRBJ2-5; a weak D match, TRBD1 (6 bases). Trimming pared 4 bases from V and 5 bases from J, leaving 20 bases between. Germline loops: CDR1 KGHSH, CDR2 LQKENI. The CDR3 covers 16 residues. The CDR3 region has the DNA TGTGCCAGCTCACAGTCGACAGGTGCCCCTTATGAGACCCAGTACTTC. As protein: CASSQSTGAPYETQYF.

The chain joins TRBV30 to TRBJ1-3, with 7 positions matching TRBD1. Germline lookup yields CDR1 GTSNPN and CDR2 SVGIG (reference sequence). The CDR3 has 16 amino acids. J was trimmed by 1 base and V by 0 bases; bases with no gene match: 6. Here the CDR3 reads CAWSVGQGGSGNTIYF. Here the CDR3 DNA reads TGTGCCTGGAGTGTAGGGCAGGGGGGATCTGGAAACACCATATATTTT.

J is TRBJ2-2 and V is TRBV6-6, with D perhaps matching TRBD1 (6 bases). Trimming removed 11 bases at V and 0 bases at J, with 16 bases between. This CDR3 comprises 15 residues. Germline V gene lookup returns CDR1 MNHNY and CDR2 SVGAGI (reference sequence). The CDR3 region is CAGRAGTSNTGELFF. The CDR3 coding sequence is TGTGCCGGACGGGCCGGGACATCGAACACCGGGGAGCTGTTTTTT.

This clone appeared once. The J gene is TRBJ1-3, the V gene TRBV30; the D is unclear. CDR3 length: 14 residues. Per the germline V gene, CDR1 is GTSNPN and CDR2 is SVGIG (reference sequence). Trimming pared 6 bases from V and 2 bases from J, leaving 14 bases between. CDR3 region: CACPSGAPGNTIYF. CDR3 bases: TGTGCCTGTCCTTCGGGAGCCCCTGGAAACACCATATATTTT.

The genes are TRBV27 and TRBJ1-1; tentative D call: TRBD1 (5 bases). The CDR3 is 12 amino acids. Trimming shortened V by 4 bases and J by 6 bases, and 9 bases separated the two germline ends. Germline CDR1 and CDR2: MNHEY and SMNVEV (reference sequence). CDR3 sequence (DNA): TGTGCCAGCAGTTCCAGGGATTCTGAAGCTTTCTTT. This sequence encodes CASSSRDSEAFF.

The chain recombines TRBV7-3 with TRBJ1-2; maybe TRBD1 (6 bases). Germline CDR1 reads SGHTA; CDR2 reads FQGTGA. This CDR3 contains 13 residues. Trimming shortened V by 5 bases and J by 8 bases, and 15 bases separated the two germline ends. CDR3 DNA: TGTGCCAGCAGCCCCACAGGGCAGGAAGGCTACACCTTC. Protein product: CASSPTGQEGYTF.

The chain carries TRBV19 and TRBJ1-2; 7 bases are a match to TRBD1. V was pared by 11 bases and J by 7 bases, with 10 bases of the junction left unmatched. Per germline, CDR1 LNHDA and CDR2 SQIVND (reference sequence). The CDR3 sequence is 12 residues long. CDR3 nucleotides: TGTGCCGTCCACAGGGGATTGGGTGGCTACACCTTC. Protein product: CAVHRGLGGYTF.

V gene TRBV6-1 combines with J gene TRBJ2-5, with TRBD1 identical over 9 bases. Per germline, CDR1 MNHNS and CDR2 SASEGT. With 4 bases clipped from V and 2 bases from J, the junction kept 8 bases outside the gene matches. The length of the CDR3 is 16 residues. CDR3 region: CASSVRQGGMQETQYF. The CDR3 DNA reads as TGTGCCAGCAGTGTACGACAGGGGGGTATGCAAGAGACCCAGTACTTC.

This clone appeared a few times. V gene TRBV5-1 combines with J gene TRBJ1-1; tentative D call: TRBD1 (6 bases). Trimming removed 2 bases at V and 5 bases at J, with 13 bases between. Germline V CDR1 and CDR2: SGHRS, YFSETQ. The CDR3 extends over 14 amino acids. The CDR3 nucleotides are TGCGCCAGCAGCTTATTGGACAGTGAAACTGAAGCTTTCTTT. Protein sequence: CASSLLDSETEAFF.

This clone came up once. The chain employs TRBV12-5 and TRBJ1-4; perhaps TRBD1 as D (6 bases). There are 16 residues in the CDR3. Trimming removed 6 bases at V and 8 bases at J, with 22 bases between. Germline lookup yields CDR1 LGHNT and CDR2 FRNRAP. Here the CDR3 DNA reads TGTGCTAGTGGGAGGAGACAACAGGGAGTACGGGAAAAACTGTTTTTT. Amino acids: CASGRRQQGVREKLFF.

This clone was counted once. This sequence joins TRBV6-5 and TRBJ1-3, with 7 positions matching TRBD1. From germline, CDR1 is MNHEY and CDR2 SVGAGI. The CDR3 is made up of 15 amino acids. The trim removed 2 bases at V and 2 bases at J, leaving 3 bases unmatched. The CDR3, as DNA: TGTGCCAGCAGTTACCTCAGGGGGGCTGGAAACACCATATATTTT. It is translated as CASSYLRGAGNTIYF.

This chain uses TRBV10-3 with TRBJ2-1; D is unresolved. V was clipped by 3 bases and J by 5 bases, with 23 bases between them. The CDR3 is 18 residues long. Germline V gene data show CDR1 as ENHRY and CDR2 as SYGVKD. Here the CDR3 DNA reads TGTGCCATCAGTGATGCCATTGAGATGACTCTACGTGACAATGAGCAGTTCTTC. It is translated as CAISDAIEMTLRDNEQFF.

The J gene is TRBJ2-5, the V gene TRBV9, with 13 bases that match TRBD2. Trimming took 3 bases from V and 4 from J; bases not matched to a gene: 12. This CDR3 contains 18 residues. Germline CDR1 reads SGDLS; CDR2 reads YYNGEE. CDR3 residues: CASSAQTSGGPYRETQYF. The CDR3 DNA sequence: TGTGCCAGCAGCGCCCAGACTAGCGGGGGGCCTTATAGAGAGACCCAGTACTTC.

The table lists this clone with a count of one. V and J are TRBV9 and TRBJ2-1; D might be TRBD2 (6 bases). With 0 bases removed from V and 13 bases from J, the gap between germline ends came to 14 bases. The CDR3 consists of 13 residues. The V gene's germline CDR1 is SGDLS and CDR2 YYNGEE. The CDR3 is CASSVDLTDYQFF. The CDR3 DNA reads TGTGCCAGCAGCGTAGATTTAACGGACTATCAGTTCTTC.

The CDR3 sequence: CASSQGLAGVVEQYF. The CDR3 coding sequence is TGTGCCAGCAGCCAAGGACTAGCGGGGGTGGTTGAGCAGTACTTC. The chain is built from TRBV3-1 (or the pseudogene TRBV3-2) and TRBJ2-7; TRBD2 aligns across 12 bases. Germline CDR1 reads LGHDT; CDR2 reads YNNKEL (reference sequence). The CDR3 length is 15 residues. V was clipped by 1 base and J by 7 bases; unmatched bases: 5.

The V gene is TRBV7-3, the J gene TRBJ2-1; perhaps TRBD1 as D (5 bases). The V end lost 0 bases, the J end lost 0 bases, and 6 bases lay between the germline ends. CDR3 length: 15 residues. CDR1 is SGHTA, CDR2 FQGTGA, per germline. The CDR3 reads CASSLTTGSYNEQFF. Here the CDR3 DNA reads TGTGCCAGCAGCTTAACAACAGGCTCCTACAATGAGCAGTTCTTC.

In regard to this clone: The junction departs from germline at one end; a sequencing error may be responsible. The chain employs TRBV2 and TRBJ2-7, with a weak D call TRBD2 (6 bases). There are 14 residues in the CDR3. Germline CDR1 is SNHLY and CDR2 is FYNNEI. CDR3 coding DNA: TGTGCCAGCAGTGTAGGAGGGTCGGTGCGGATAACTCTCTTC. Translating it yields CASSVGGSVRITLF.

V usage is TRBV29-1 and J usage is TRBJ1-4, with TRBD1 identical over 7 bases. In germline, CDR1 is SQVTM, CDR2 ANQGSEA. J lost 6 bases, V lost 0 bases, and 1 base had no gene match. The CDR3 is 13 residues long. CDR3 sequence (DNA): TGCAGCGTTGAAGAACAGGGGTATGAAAAACTGTTTTTT. This codes for CSVEEQGYEKLFF.

The J gene is TRBJ2-7, the V gene TRBV4-1, with 7 bases aligning to TRBD1. This CDR3 has 14 residues. Germline V lookup: CDR1 MGHRA, CDR2 YSYEKL. J was trimmed by 2 bases and V by 5 bases; bases with no gene match: 6. The CDR3 loop is CASSGRQGAYEQYF. CDR3 nucleotide sequence: TGCGCCAGCAGCGGGAGACAGGGCGCCTACGAGCAGTACTTC.

The V gene is TRBV7-2, the J gene TRBJ1-1; D is possibly TRBD1 (6 bases). Germline V gene data show CDR1 as SGHTA and CDR2 as FQGNSA. Deletions cut 7 bases from V and 1 base from J, with 10 bases between. The CDR3 consists of 13 residues. The CDR3 spells CASKRTENTEAFF. The CDR3 DNA reads TGTGCCAGCAAACGGACAGAGAACACTGAAGCTTTCTTT.

The chain joins TRBV30 to TRBJ2-3; 12 bases map to TRBD2. Looked up from germline, CDR1 is GTSNPN and CDR2 is SVGIG (reference sequence). V lost 5 bases and J lost 0; bases outside the gene matches: 3. The CDR3 totals 15 residues. The CDR3 is CAWGGTSGSTDTQYF. CDR3 sequence (DNA): TGTGCCTGGGGGGGGACTAGCGGGAGCACAGATACGCAGTATTTT. Together with reference TRBV30 and TRBJ2-3, the CDR3 gives the full variable domain: SQTIHQWPATLVQPVGSPLSLECTVEGTSNPNLYWYRQAAGRGLQLLFYSVGIGQISSEVPQNLSASRPQDRQFILSSKKLLLSDSGFYLCAWGGTSGSTDTQYFGPGTRLTVL.

The rearrangement links TRBV18 to TRBJ1-1, with a possible D match to TRBD1 (5 bases). V was trimmed by 6 bases and J by 3 bases, leaving 17 bases between them. The CDR3 length is 15 residues. Germline V lookup: CDR1 KGHSH, CDR2 LQKENI. DNA for the CDR3: TGTGCCAGCTCTCAACTACCAGGGCGCGACACTGAAGCTTTCTTT. Residues: CASSQLPGRDTEAFF.

The chain combines TRBV9 with TRBJ2-3; TRBD2 agrees at 10 bases. Losses at the gene ends were 3 bases for V and 4 bases for J; bases not matched to a gene: 20. The V gene's germline CDR1 is SGDLS and CDR2 YYNGEE. The CDR3 runs to 20 residues. The DNA for the CDR3 is TGTGCCAGCAGCGGTCCATTGGGGACTAGCGCCGGGGCGGTTGCAGATACGCAGTATTTT. It codes for CASSGPLGTSAGAVADTQYF.

This clone was recorded only once. The chain links TRBV7-8 to TRBJ1-4; D gene ambiguous. Per the germline V gene, CDR1 is SGHVS and CDR2 is FQNEAQ. V dropped 3 bases and J dropped 6 bases, with 14 bases sitting between them. CDR3 length equals 15 residues. CDR3 DNA: TGTGCCAGCAGCTTCTCGAGGGTGGTAGATGAAAAACTGTTTTTT. This codes for CASSFSRVVDEKLFF.

J is TRBJ1-2 and V is TRBV9; the D is unclear. Trimming left V 0 bases short and J 1 base short, with 10 bases between. CDR3 length: 15 residues. Germline CDR1 SGDLS, CDR2 YYNGEE. In DNA, the CDR3 is TGTGCCAGCAGCGTAGGGGAGAATAATAACTATGGCTACACCTTC. Translating gives CASSVGENNNYGYTF.

This clone was seen more than once but under ten times. This chain links TRBV27 with TRBJ2-3; D is possibly TRBD2 (6 bases). Germline-derived CDR1 and CDR2 are MNHEY and SMNVEV (reference sequence). Trimming shortened V by 6 bases and J by 0 bases, and 10 bases separated the two germline ends. The CDR3 is 14 amino acids. The CDR3 protein is CASSVGLSTDTQYF. CDR3 DNA: TGTGCCAGCAGCGTCGGACTAAGCACAGATACGCAGTATTTT.